Sequencing of this TCR beta chain was carried out in a study of Tregs in tolerant kidney transplant recipients. The study, taken as a whole, reports: Biological reproducibility was not directly addressed in this study. Findings come from small patient numbers and require larger validation. Donor-specific Treg expansion exceeded global Treg expansion in tolerant patients, suggesting antigen drive. Tregs expanded with activated donor B cells seemed most donor-specific.

Assay: immunoSEQ multiplex PCR; the TCRdb copy retains only in-frame clones and omits some. The profile covers fewer than 95,000 clones, with 80% to 95% appearing a single time and 1.6% taken by the ten largest. A remark on this clone: Its specificity is not known.

Recipients received nonmyeloablative bone marrow transplants from related graft donors, with transient mixed chimerism. The source of this sequence is a human patient who received a combined kidney and bone marrow transplant. The graft donor may have contributed some T cells. The sample was CD4+ T cells from blood (PBMCs), taken 12 months after the transplant.

DNA of the CDR3: TGTGCCAGCAGCAAAGCGGGAGGGGACACCGGGGAGCTGTTTTTT. The encoded protein is CASSKAGGDTGELFF. The rearrangement links TRBV7-2 to TRBJ2-2; 10 bases align to TRBD2. CDR3 length: 15 residues. Germline-derived CDR1 and CDR2 are SGHTA and FQGNSA. Trimming took 5 bases from V and 3 from J; bases not matched to a gene: 3.